This paragraph covers one T cell receptor beta chain sequence. Its specificity is unknown. This entry belongs to a study of shared clonotypes between healthy human individuals. Original data processing: Owing to the provision of junction-only sequences devoid of quality scores by immunoSEQ, filtering differed. Data came from immunoSEQ multiplex PCR; TCRdb stores just in-frame clones and leaves some out. V and J calls and clone size are as listed in that table; D and trimming were resolved from the DNA. This table has 650,000 to 700,000 clones, 90% appearing once. Study conclusions and caveats: Generation of non-shared clonotypes was less probable than generation of clonotypes shared by all four donors. A limitation of the genetic and exposure-history diversity represented arose from few donors.

The ends were cut back, 6 bases at V and 3 bases at J, with 15 bases in the middle. The CDR3 has 14 amino acids. CDR1 and CDR2 from the germline V gene are MNHEY and SMNVEV (reference sequence). The material sequenced was memory CD8+ T cells from PBMCs. Subset meaning: CD45RO+ cells pooled with CCR7-negative TemRA cells. The chain has TRBV27 and TRBJ2-7; no firm D call. The source of this sequence is a man between 18 and 29 years old in good health. Some clones in this sample may be carry-over from other donors' samples. CDR3 protein: CASRVRSQNYEQYF. CDR3 in DNA: TGTGCCAGCAGGGTTAGGAGTCAGAACTACGAGCAGTACTTC.